This T cell receptor (beta chain) was captured in a study of shared clonotypes between healthy human individuals. Whole-study findings and limits: Non-shared clonotypes had lower generation probabilities than those shared by all four donors. Generally, estimated richness proved larger in naive subsets than it did in memory subsets. Naive CD4 clonotypes were shared across a handful of donors at about 5.3%.

TCRdb's table, derived via immunoSEQ multiplex PCR, lists solely in-frame clones and lacks some. The repertoire has millions of clones, around 96% of them found once; the top ten carry 0.9% to 1.3%. This clone was observed a single time. What it binds is unknown. The CDR3 has 15 residues. V trimming: 2 bases; J trimming: 2 bases; junction bases outside the gene matches: 3. Germline loops: CDR1 MNHEY, CDR2 SMNVEV (reference sequence). CD45RO negativity and positive selection for CCR7 defined naive CD8 cells, a population that excluded terminally differentiated effector memory CD45RA+ cells. Sequenced: naive CD8+ T cells sorted from blood. The clonotype was recovered from a man aged 18 to 29 in good health. V is TRBV27 and J is TRBJ1-2; 9 positions match TRBD1. The CDR3 spells CASSLGTGPNYGYTF. The CDR3 nucleotides read TGTGCCAGCAGTTTAGGGACAGGGCCCAACTATGGCTACACCTTC.